A selection of T cell receptor beta chains follows, all from one sample in a study of blood T cell repertoires in COVID-19. Using immunoSEQ multiplex PCR, the repertoire was profiled, and TCRdb retains in-frame clones only, with some absent. This table has a few hundred thousand clones, over 75% appearing once. Material: peripheral blood. These receptors came from a young woman with acute or convalescent COVID-19. Both conserved end residues are part of each CDR3. D genes are given only for firm matches. Clone size is not always given. Where it is, it says once, few, many or a class for expanded clones.

d_call clone_size j_call v_call cdr3_nt cdr3_aa
TRBD2 - TRBJ2-5 TRBV5-4 TGTGCCAGCATCCCTAGCGGGGAGTGGGGAGAGACCCAGTACTTC CASIPSGEWGETQYF
TRBD2 - TRBJ2-3 TRBV27 TGTGCCAGCTGCCCGCTAGCGGGAGGAACAGATACGCAGTATTTT CASCPLAGGTDTQYF
TRBD2 - TRBJ2-5 TRBV9 TGTGCCAGCAGGGGTAGCGGGAGGGGAGAGACCCAGTACTTC CASRGSGRGETQYF
- - TRBJ2-1 TRBV29-1 TGCAGCGTTGAAAAAGAGTTTTTCTACAATGAGCAGTTCTTC CSVEKEFFYNEQFF
- - TRBJ2-2 TRBV21-1 TGTGCCAGCAGCAAAGAGGCGGGAGTGGACACCGGGGAGCTGTTTTTT CASSKEAGVDTGELFF
TRBD2 - TRBJ2-1 TRBV3-1/TRBV3-2 TGTGCCAGCAGCTCCTCAAGGCTAGCGGGAGTAGTAGATGAGCAGTTCTTC CASSSSRLAGVVDEQFF
- once TRBJ1-4 TRBV18 TGTGCCAGCTCCCTAACGGGGGGCTCTAATGAAAAACTGTTTTTT CASSLTGGSNEKLFF
TRBD1 - TRBJ2-7 TRBV6-5 TGTGCCAGCAGTTACGAGGGACAGCTCTCCTACGAGCAGTACTTC CASSYEGQLSYEQYF
TRBD1 - TRBJ1-5 TRBV28 TGTGCCAGCAGTTTAATCGGGACAGGGCTAGGAGGGAGCAATCAGCCCCAGCATTTT CASSLIGTGLGGSNQPQHF
TRBD2 - TRBJ2-1 TRBV6-5 TGTGCCAGCAGTTACACCCCAGCGGGAAACAACAATGAGCAGTTCTTC CASSYTPAGNNNEQFF
- once TRBJ2-1 TRBV6-5 TGTGCCAGCACCCTAGGGACTCAGCAGTTCTTC CASTLGTQQFF
- - TRBJ2-1 TRBV6-5 TGTGCCAGCAGATCAACAGGGGGGGACTACAATGAGCAGTTCTTC CASRSTGGDYNEQFF
TRBD2 - TRBJ2-7 TRBV6-5 TGTGCCAGCTTGACCTGGGGGGGAAGCTCCTACGAGCAGTACTTC CASLTWGGSSYEQYF
TRBD2 - TRBJ2-1 TRBV5-1 TGCGCCAGCAGCTTCGGCGGGAGCTTTGAGCAGTTCTTC CASSFGGSFEQFF
TRBD1 - TRBJ2-7 TRBV6-5 TGTGCCAGCTCCGACAGGGGAAACTACGAGCAGTACTTC CASSDRGNYEQYF
- - TRBJ2-1 TRBV25-1 TGTGCCAGCAGTGACACTAGGGGGGGTGAGCAGTTCTTC CASSDTRGGEQFF
TRBD2 - TRBJ2-3 TRBV6-1 TGTGCCAGCAGTGAAGACCCTTTGATTACTAGCGGGATCAACACAGATACGCAGTATTTT CASSEDPLITSGINTDTQYF
TRBD2 once TRBJ2-3 TRBV24-1 TGTGCCACCAGTGGGGCTAGCGGGCCAGATACGCAGTATTTT CATSGASGPDTQYF
TRBD1 - TRBJ1-3 TRBV6-5 TGTGCCAGCACTAAGGGACAGGGGGCTGGAAACACCATATATTTT CASTKGQGAGNTIYF
TRBD1 once TRBJ1-6 TRBV3-1/TRBV3-2 TGTGCCAGCAGCCAAGACCGTCAGGGGGCCTCACCCCTCCACTTT CASSQDRQGASPLHF
TRBD2 once TRBJ2-2 TRBV6-2/TRBV6-3 TGTGCCAGCAGCTGGACTAGCGGGAGTTTCGCGAACACCGGGGAGCTGTTTTTT CASSWTSGSFANTGELFF
TRBD1 once TRBJ1-1 TRBV6-5 TGTGCCAGCATTCTGGACAGGGTGAACACTGAAGCTTTCTTT CASILDRVNTEAFF
- - TRBJ1-5 TRBV12-3/TRBV12-4 TGTGCCAGCAGAAACAGAGATCAGCCCCAGCATTTT CASRNRDQPQHF
TRBD2 - TRBJ2-5 TRBV14 TGTGCCAGCAGCCAGGTAGCGGGAGCGGCACAAGAGACCCAGTACTTC CASSQVAGAAQETQYF
- - TRBJ2-5 TRBV5-5 TGTGCCAGCAGCCTCTCCCGGGACCCACGGCGGGGAGAGACCCAGTACTTC CASSLSRDPRRGETQYF
TRBD1 once TRBJ2-5 TRBV4-1 TGCGCCAGCAGCCAAGGAGACAGGGGCGCAGCCCCGTTCCAAGAGACCCAGTACTTC CASSQGDRGAAPFQETQYF
- - TRBJ2-7 TRBV3-1/TRBV3-2 TGTGCCAGCAGCCAATACGGGGGTTCTGACGAGCAGTACTTC CASSQYGGSDEQYF
- - TRBJ2-7 TRBV6-2/TRBV6-3 TGTGCCAGCAGTTACGAACAGGCTCTCGACTACGAGCAGTACTTC CASSYEQALDYEQYF
- - TRBJ1-2 TRBV25-1 TGTGCCAGCAGTGAATATACTGACTATGGCTACACCTTC CASSEYTDYGYTF
TRBD2 - TRBJ2-1 TRBV18 TGTGCCAGCTCACCACCGTCTAGCGGGACACACAATGAGCAGTTCTTC CASSPPSSGTHNEQFF
TRBD1 - TRBJ2-7 TRBV7-9 TGTGCCAGCAGCGACAGGGGGCTTTCCTACGAGCAGTACTTC CASSDRGLSYEQYF
- few TRBJ1-6 TRBV5-4 TGTGCCAGCAGCTTAGCGAGTTCACCCCTCCACTTT CASSLASSPLHF
TRBD1 - TRBJ1-2 TRBV15 TGTGCCACCAGCCTCAGAGGACAGGGGGCCTCTGGCTACACCTTC CATSLRGQGASGYTF
- - TRBJ2-7 TRBV12-3/TRBV12-4 TGTGCCAGCACCCTAGCGCACGAGCAGTACTTC CASTLAHEQYF
- - TRBJ2-1 TRBV7-9 TGTGCCAGCAGCAAGAGGACCTTAGCGAACAATGAGCAGTTCTTC CASSKRTLANNEQFF
- - TRBJ2-7 TRBV12-3/TRBV12-4 TGTGCCAGCAGTAGGACCGACAGTAAGTACCAGTACTTC CASSRTDSKYQYF
TRBD2 - TRBJ2-1 TRBV24-1 TGTGCCACCAGTGGGGGGCTGGGGGCGCGGGAGGGAAATGAGCAGTTCTTC CATSGGLGAREGNEQFF
- - TRBJ1-3 TRBV5-4 TGTGCCAGCAGCTCAGGCGACGGAAACACCATATATTTT CASSSGDGNTIYF
- - TRBJ1-5 TRBV4-3 TGCGCCAGCAGCCAAGATTTGTCGGGGGAGCCCCAGCATTTT CASSQDLSGEPQHF
- - TRBJ1-5 TRBV5-1 TGCGCCAGCAGCTTGGCTGGGGACTACTATCAGCCCCAGCATTTT CASSLAGDYYQPQHF
- - TRBJ2-4 TRBV5-1 TGCGCCAGCAGCTTGGCTCGCTCAGACATTCAGTACTTC CASSLARSDIQYF
TRBD1 - TRBJ1-5 TRBV19 TGTGCCAGTAGCCGACAGGGAGGCAATCAGCCCCAGCATTTT CASSRQGGNQPQHF
- - TRBJ2-2 TRBV12-3/TRBV12-4 TGTGCCAGCAGTTCCAACGGCGGGGAGCTGTTTTTT CASSSNGGELFF
- - TRBJ1-4 TRBV9 TGTGCCAGCGGCTCAACACAGGGATCCGAAAAACTGTTTTTT CASGSTQGSEKLFF
- - TRBJ2-7 TRBV19 TGTGCCACCCGTGACAGGCCCTCCTACGAGCAGTACTTC CATRDRPSYEQYF
TRBD2 - TRBJ2-1 TRBV11-3 TGTGCCAGCAGCCTCGGGACTAGCGGGCAAAACAGTGAGCAGTTCTTC CASSLGTSGQNSEQFF
- - TRBJ2-3 TRBV18 TGTGCCACCTCGGGGGCCCGTCACACAGATACGCAGTATTTT CATSGARHTDTQYF
TRBD1 - TRBJ2-1 TRBV3-1/TRBV3-2 TGTGCCAGCAGCCAAGAAAGGACAGGGGGGAGGTCCTACAATGAGCAGTTCTTC CASSQERTGGRSYNEQFF
TRBD2 - TRBJ2-5 TRBV6-5 TGTGCCAGCAGTTCTAGGACTAGCGGGAGTGTAGAGACCCAGTACTTC CASSSRTSGSVETQYF
TRBD1 - TRBJ2-7 TRBV5-5 TGTGCCAGCAGCTTGGGGGCCGGGACAGGGGACGAGCAGTACTTC CASSLGAGTGDEQYF
TRBD1 - TRBJ1-1 TRBV7-9 TGTGCCAGCAGCGCCTTACAGGGGAGCGCTTCCGAAGCTTTCTTT CASSALQGSASEAFF
TRBD1 - TRBJ2-5 TRBV6-6 TGTGCCAGCAGTTACTCGAAGGGACAGAGTCAAGAGACCCAGTACTTC CASSYSKGQSQETQYF
TRBD2 - TRBJ2-6 TRBV9 TGTGCCAGCAGCGTAGTTCCCGCCAGGACTAGCGGGCTCTCTGGGGCCAACGTCCTGACTTTC CASSVVPARTSGLSGANVLTF
TRBD1 - TRBJ1-2 TRBV5-6 TGTGCCAGCACCACAGGGGTGGGCTATGGCTACACCTTC CASTTGVGYGYTF
TRBD2 - TRBJ2-1 TRBV9 TGTGCCAGCAGCGTAGTAGCGGGAACTGTTAATGAGCAGTTCTTC CASSVVAGTVNEQFF
TRBD1 - TRBJ1-6 TRBV3-1/TRBV3-2 TGTGCCAGCAGCCAAGACGGAGGGGGCATTTCACCCCTCCACTTT CASSQDGGGISPLHF
- - TRBJ2-7 TRBV10-3 TGTGCCATGGGGACTGCCTACGAGCAGTACTTC CAMGTAYEQYF
- - TRBJ2-7 TRBV9 TGTGCCAGCAGCGTAGGCGAGAACTACGAGCAGTACTTC CASSVGENYEQYF
TRBD1 - TRBJ1-3 TRBV5-1 TGCGCCAGCAGCAGGGGACAGGGGGCGTCTGGAAACACCATATATTTT CASSRGQGASGNTIYF